This T cell receptor beta chain comes out of a study of T cells in Graves' hyperthyroidism and ophthalmopathy. The study's findings and limits: Most thyroid-expanded clonotypes above 0.001 were also found in blood.

V lost 5 bases and J 3 bases, leaving 10 bases between the germline ends. The germline gives CDR1 SEHNR, CDR2 FQNEAQ (reference sequence). There are 14 residues in the CDR3. Ten or more counts support this clonotype. The antigen is not known. Criteria for exclusion of patients were uncontrolled infection, other autoimmune disease, pregnancy or lactation. The source material, RNA transcripts, was used to amplify TCR beta CDR3 regions. The HTBI primer set was used in a first-round RT-PCR of the TCR CDR3. TCRdb analysed the multiplex PCR reads with MiXCR anew, one entry per CDR3 protein. The sample has about 700,000 distinct CDR3 sequences; 45% are singletons.

The specimen sequenced was peripheral blood or thyroid tissue (not recorded which). This receptor was taken from an adult man with Graves' disease, either hyperthyroidism or ophthalmopathy (not recorded which). The J gene is TRBJ2-2, the V gene TRBV7-9; D unclear. CDR3 sequence: CASSPPLDTGELFF. The DNA for the CDR3 is TGTGCCAGCAGCCCCCCTTTGGACACCGGGGAGCTGTTTTTT.